These 22 T cell receptor beta chains were sequenced from one sample in a study of graft-versus-host responses after intestinal transplantation. Their antigens remain unidentified. This table comes from immunoSEQ multiplex PCR, and its TCRdb copy is limited to in-frame clones, with some not included. Of 80,000 to 95,000 clones detected, about 93% appear once; the ten largest clones hold roughly 5.5%. The material sequenced was unstimulated CD8+ T cells sorted from spleen or lymph node cells, taken before intestinal transplant. These receptors all stem from a human donor who received an intestinal transplant.

V is TRBV2 and J is TRBJ2-3; D is perhaps TRBD2 (6 bases). V was pared by 0 bases and J by 8 bases, with 24 bases between. Germline CDR1 is SNHLY and CDR2 is FYNNEI. The CDR3 is made up of 18 amino acids. Here the CDR3 reads CASSEAGGEPTIKATQYF. The CDR3 DNA reads as TGTGCCAGCAGTGAAGCCGGCGGGGAGCCCACCATCAAGGCTACGCAGTATTTT.

A remark on this clone: The junction and the germline gene differ at one end; a read error may be behind it. Other DNA sequences in the same sample also yield this CDR3. The gene calls are TRBV7-9 and TRBJ1-1, with D hard to call. Looked up from germline, CDR1 is SEHNR and CDR2 is FQNEAQ (reference sequence). The CDR3 runs 13 residues. CDR3 protein: CASRYGGSPEAFF. The CDR3 coding sequence is TGTGCCAGCAGGTACGGAGGGAGCCCTGAGGCTTTCTTT.

As to this clone: The identical CDR3 is also encoded by other nucleotide sequences in the sample. The V gene is TRBV9, the J gene TRBJ2-3; D remains ambiguous. Trimming shortened V by 4 bases and J by 1 base, and 7 bases separated the two germline ends. Germline V gene lookup returns CDR1 SGDLS and CDR2 YYNGEE. This CDR3 has 13 residues. The CDR3 coding sequence is TGTGCCAGCAGCACCACGGGCACAGATACGCAGTATTTT. This translates into CASSTTGTDTQYF.

The J gene is TRBJ1-5, the V gene TRBV2, with TRBD1 matching over 11 bases. The CDR3 loop spans 15 amino acids. Per the germline V gene, CDR1 is SNHLY and CDR2 is FYNNEI. Losses at the gene ends were 7 bases for V and 6 bases for J; bases not matched to a gene: 8. The CDR3 protein is CASNKGQGVIQPQHF. DNA for the CDR3: TGTGCCAGCAATAAGGGACAGGGGGTAATTCAGCCCCAGCATTTT.

The chain recombines TRBV11-1 with TRBJ1-1, with TRBD1 matching 7 bases. This CDR3 has 17 residues. From germline, CDR1 is SGHAT and CDR2 FQDESV (reference sequence). Unmatched junction bases numbered 12, after V lost 5 bases and J lost 0 bases. This CDR3 reads CASSPRGTAGMNTEAFF. In DNA form, the CDR3 reads TGTGCCAGCAGCCCTAGGGGGACAGCTGGGATGAACACTGAAGCTTTCTTT.

This chain joins TRBV27 and TRBJ1-1; D not certain. The CDR3 has 15 residues. V lost 0 bases and J 4 bases, leaving 12 bases between the germline ends. Germline-derived CDR1 and CDR2 are MNHEY and SMNVEV (reference sequence). This CDR3 is CASSLSLDGGTEAFF. The CDR3 bases are TGTGCCAGCAGTTTATCGCTGGACGGTGGCACTGAAGCTTTCTTT.

The genes are TRBV7-6 and TRBJ1-1; D perhaps matches TRBD1 (6 bases). Per germline, CDR1 SGHVS and CDR2 FNYEAQ. There are 15 residues in the CDR3. V gave up 5 bases and J gave up 3 bases, with 16 bases separating them. DNA of the CDR3: TGTGCCAGCAGCCCATCCTCGGACAGCTACACTGAAGCTTTCTTT. This codes for CASSPSSDSYTEAFF. The full variable domain, its missing parts supplied by reference TRBV7-6 and TRBJ1-1, is GAGVSQSPRYKVTKRGQDVALRCDPISGHVSLYWYRQALGQGPEFLTYFNYEAQQDKSGLPNDRFSAERPEGSISTLTIQRTEQRDSAMYRCASSPSSDSYTEAFFGQGTRLTVV.

The genes are TRBV30 and TRBJ1-2; 8 bases agree with TRBD1. The germline CDR1 and CDR2 sequences are GTSNPN and SVGIG (reference sequence). This CDR3 has 15 residues. V lost 5 bases to trimming and J lost 3 bases; unmatched junction nucleotides: 11. The CDR3 bases are TGTGCCTGGGGACCCGGACAGGGACATTACTATGGCTACACCTTC. It codes for CAWGPGQGHYYGYTF.

V gene TRBV2 combines with J gene TRBJ1-5; no firm D call. Trimming cost V 2 bases and J 3 bases, with 11 bases left between them. The CDR3 runs to 15 residues. Looked up from germline, CDR1 is SNHLY and CDR2 is FYNNEI. The CDR3 region has the DNA TGTGCCAGCAGTGAATCGGCAGCCGACAATCAGCCCCAGCATTTT. Protein: CASSESAADNQPQHF. The full variable domain, its missing parts supplied by reference TRBV2 and TRBJ1-5, is EPEVTQTPSHQVTQMGQEVILRCVPISNHLYFYWYRQILGQKVEFLVSFYNNEISEKSEIFDDQFSVERPDGSNFTLKIRSTKLEDSAMYFCASSESAADNQPQHFGDGTRLSIL.

This clone was observed once. The rearrangement uses TRBV28 and TRBJ1-3, with D possibly matching TRBD1 (6 bases). This CDR3 contains 14 residues. Germline-derived CDR1 and CDR2 are MDHEN and SYDVKM. V dropped 8 bases and J dropped 2 bases, with 13 bases sitting between them. CDR3 sequence reads: CASQWGAPGNTIYF. The CDR3, as DNA: TGTGCCAGCCAGTGGGGGGCGCCTGGAAACACCATATATTTT.

The rearrangement uses TRBV2 and TRBJ1-6; D is ambiguous. Trimming removed 8 bases at V and 8 bases at J, with 16 bases between. In germline, CDR1 is SNHLY, CDR2 FYNNEI. The CDR3 has 14 residues. DNA for the CDR3: TGTGCCAGCGAGCCTCTAGAGACCGATTCACCCCTCCACTTT. This sequence encodes CASEPLETDSPLHF.

The V gene is TRBV4-1, the J gene TRBJ1-2, with 8 nucleotides matching TRBD1. Germline V gene sequence: CDR1 MGHRA, CDR2 YSYEKL. Losses at the gene ends were 1 base for V and 4 bases for J; bases not matched to a gene: 14. This CDR3 is built from 18 residues. The CDR3 loop is CASSQVASDRDFSYGYTF. Written as DNA, the CDR3 is TGCGCCAGCAGCCAAGTTGCCTCGGACAGGGACTTCAGCTATGGCTACACCTTC.

The V gene is TRBV7-9, the J gene TRBJ2-7, with 9 bases aligning to TRBD2. V trimming: 0 bases; J trimming: 0 bases; junction bases outside the gene matches: 9. This CDR3 has 18 residues. CDR1 and CDR2 (germline): SEHNR, FQNEAQ (reference sequence). The CDR3 loop reads CASSLAREAGGFSYEQYF. The CDR3 nucleotides are TGTGCCAGCAGCTTAGCCCGCGAGGCGGGAGGGTTCTCCTACGAGCAGTACTTC.

This sequence joins TRBV7-6 and TRBJ2-1; D is perhaps TRBD1 (5 bases). V dropped 0 bases and J dropped 2 bases, with 11 bases sitting between them. There are 16 residues in the CDR3. CDR1 SGHVS and CDR2 FNYEAQ come from the germline V gene. In DNA, the CDR3 is TGTGCCAGCAGCTTAGCGCAGGGTGAAACCTACAATGAGCAGTTCTTC. Translation: CASSLAQGETYNEQFF.

This chain uses TRBV10-3 with TRBJ2-3, with TRBD1 matching 7 bases. This CDR3 region has 13 residues. Looked up from germline, CDR1 is ENHRY and CDR2 is SYGVKD. Unmatched junction bases numbered 6, after V lost 10 bases and J lost 2 bases. CDR3 amino acids: CASGQDFTDTQYF. CDR3 DNA: TGTGCCAGCGGACAGGATTTCACAGATACGCAGTATTTT.

This chain uses TRBV4-1 with TRBJ2-3, with TRBD2 matching 13 bases. The CDR3 has 18 residues. J gave up 3 bases and V 4 bases, and 10 bases lay outside the gene matches. Germline values: CDR1 MGHRA, CDR2 YSYEKL. CDR3 sequence (DNA): TGCGCCAGCAGCCCTTACGCCGGACTAGCGGGAGAGACAGATACGCAGTATTTT. Translating it yields CASSPYAGLAGETDTQYF.

The chain uses TRBV18 and TRBJ1-1; 7 nucleotides agree with TRBD1. J was trimmed by 4 bases and V by 2 bases; bases with no gene match: 7. The CDR3 is 15 amino acids. From germline, CDR1 is KGHSH and CDR2 LQKENI. CDR3 bases: TGTGCCAGCTCACCATTTCGGGCAGGGGGCACTGAAGCTTTCTTT. This sequence encodes CASSPFRAGGTEAFF.

The V call is TRBV10-3, the J call TRBJ2-1; weak D call: TRBD2 (5 bases). CDR1 is ENHRY and CDR2 is SYGVKD in the germline V gene. V was trimmed by 3 bases and J by 5 bases, leaving 11 bases between them. The CDR3 runs 14 residues. CDR3: CAISDNQRNNEQFF. In DNA, the CDR3 is TGTGCCATCAGTGACAACCAGCGGAACAATGAGCAGTTCTTC.

The V gene is TRBV6-1, the J gene TRBJ1-2; D gene unclear. Between the trimmed V and J ends, which lost 3 bases and 2 bases, there was a span of 7 bases. This CDR3 has 13 amino acids. Per germline, CDR1 MNHNS and CDR2 SASEGT. The CDR3 spells CASSEWQNYGYTF. CDR3 nucleotides: TGTGCCAGCAGTGAGTGGCAGAACTATGGCTACACCTTC.

The V and J genes are TRBV7-9 and TRBJ2-7, with D maybe TRBD1 (6 bases). The V end lost 3 bases, the J end lost 3 bases, and 12 bases lay between the germline ends. The CDR3 consists of 14 residues. Per the germline V gene, CDR1 is SEHNR and CDR2 is FQNEAQ (reference sequence). The CDR3 sequence is CASSLFPGHYEQYF. For the CDR3, the DNA is TGTGCCAGCAGCTTGTTCCCGGGACACTACGAGCAGTACTTC.

This chain links TRBV6-5 with TRBJ1-5, with unresolved D. CDR3 length: 15 residues. Germline CDR1 is MNHEY and CDR2 is SVGAGI. The V and J ends lost 3 bases and 5 bases respectively, with 14 bases between them. DNA for the CDR3: TGTGCCAGCAGTTATTCCGGTACAGCCCATCAGCCCCAGCATTTT. This translates into CASSYSGTAHQPQHF.

This clone was recorded a few times. The chain recombines TRBV7-9 with TRBJ2-7, with D perhaps matching TRBD1 (6 bases). Germline assignment: CDR1 SEHNR and CDR2 FQNEAQ (reference sequence). The CDR3 covers 13 residues. The V and J ends lost 5 bases and 6 bases respectively, with 14 bases between them. CDR3 coding DNA: TGTGCCAGCAGCCCTCGACAGGAAACCGAGCAGTACTTC. This translates into CASSPRQETEQYF.